This T cell receptor beta chain was found in a study of regulatory T cells in long-lasting Graves disease. Study-wide points: Those with persistent disease had in common more public clonotypes (2,741) than new patients (approximately 920). Repertoires from persistent disease leaned toward TRBV28, TRBJ1-2 and TRBJ2-5. It was possible that the small sample size reduced accuracy.

This clonotype was observed a few times. Its antigen is currently unknown. CDR3 length: 14 residues. V lost 7 bases and J 6 bases, leaving 19 bases between the germline ends. CDR1 is MNHNS and CDR2 is SASEGT in the germline V gene. As for time point: newly diagnosed GD, antithyroid drugs for less than 3 months. Following extraction of RNA from PBMCs, that RNA was used to make the TCR library. CDR3-region Arm-PCR and iRepertoire HTBI primers produced the TCR beta libraries. In the study's own analysis: From all samples, identification returned approximately 13 TRBJ and about 63 TRBV segments. MiXCR was run by TCRdb on the multiplex PCR reads, yielding one entry per CDR3 protein. The V and J calls and clone size are TCRdb's, not the authors'. The table lists under 300,000 distinct CDR3 sequences, around 20% of them singletons.

Sequenced here: peripheral blood mononuclear cells (PBMCs), sampled at new diagnosis, from a patient treated with antithyroid drugs. This sequence joins TRBV6-1 and TRBJ2-7; possibly TRBD1 for D (6 bases). This clonotype originated in a female donor with Graves disease. Written as DNA, the CDR3 is TGTGCCAGCAAATATGTTTCAGGACAGCTCGAGCAGTACTTC. Its translation: CASKYVSGQLEQYF.